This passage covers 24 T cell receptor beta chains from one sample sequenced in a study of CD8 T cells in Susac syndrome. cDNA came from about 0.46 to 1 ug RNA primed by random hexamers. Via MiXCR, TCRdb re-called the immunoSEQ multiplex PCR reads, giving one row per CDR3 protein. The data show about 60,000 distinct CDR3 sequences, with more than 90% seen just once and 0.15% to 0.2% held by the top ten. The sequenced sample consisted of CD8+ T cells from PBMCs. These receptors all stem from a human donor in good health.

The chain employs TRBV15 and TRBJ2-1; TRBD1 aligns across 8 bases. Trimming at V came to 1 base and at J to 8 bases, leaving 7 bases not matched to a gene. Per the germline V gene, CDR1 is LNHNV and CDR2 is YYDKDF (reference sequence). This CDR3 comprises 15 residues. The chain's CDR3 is CATSRGTGGGDEQFF. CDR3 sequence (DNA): TGTGCCACCAGCAGAGGAACAGGGGGAGGCGATGAGCAGTTCTTC.

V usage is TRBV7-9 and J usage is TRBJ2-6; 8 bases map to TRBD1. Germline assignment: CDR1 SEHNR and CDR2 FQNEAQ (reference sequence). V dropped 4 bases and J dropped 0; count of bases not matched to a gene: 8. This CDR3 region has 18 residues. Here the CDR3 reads CASSYRTGISSGANVLTF. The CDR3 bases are TGTGCCAGCAGCTACCGGACAGGGATAAGCTCTGGGGCCAACGTCCTGACTTTC.

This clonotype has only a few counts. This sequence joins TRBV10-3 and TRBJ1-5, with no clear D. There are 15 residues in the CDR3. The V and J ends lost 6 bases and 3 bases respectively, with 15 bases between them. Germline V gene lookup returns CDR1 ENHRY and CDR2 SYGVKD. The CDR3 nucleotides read TGTGCCATCAGCTACAGCCGCGGATACAATCAGCCCCAGCATTTT. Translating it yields CAISYSRGYNQPQHF.

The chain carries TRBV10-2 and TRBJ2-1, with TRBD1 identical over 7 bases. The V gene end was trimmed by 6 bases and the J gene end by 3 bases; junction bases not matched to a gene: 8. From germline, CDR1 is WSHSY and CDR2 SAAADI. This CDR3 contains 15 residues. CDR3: CASRSDRVGYNEQFF. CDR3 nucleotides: TGCGCCAGCAGATCCGACAGGGTTGGCTACAATGAGCAGTTCTTC.

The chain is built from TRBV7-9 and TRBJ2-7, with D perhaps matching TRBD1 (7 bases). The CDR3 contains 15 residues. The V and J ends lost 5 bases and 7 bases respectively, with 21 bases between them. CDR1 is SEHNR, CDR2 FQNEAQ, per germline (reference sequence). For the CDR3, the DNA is TGTGCCAGCAGCCCTCGGGACAGCCCCCGGGGGGAGCAGTACTTC. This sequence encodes CASSPRDSPRGEQYF.

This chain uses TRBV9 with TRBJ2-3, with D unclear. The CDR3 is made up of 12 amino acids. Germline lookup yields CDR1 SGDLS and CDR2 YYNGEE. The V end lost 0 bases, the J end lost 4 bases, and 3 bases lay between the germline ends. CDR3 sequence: CASSVGPDTQYF. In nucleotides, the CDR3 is TGTGCCAGCAGCGTAGGGCCAGATACGCAGTATTTT.

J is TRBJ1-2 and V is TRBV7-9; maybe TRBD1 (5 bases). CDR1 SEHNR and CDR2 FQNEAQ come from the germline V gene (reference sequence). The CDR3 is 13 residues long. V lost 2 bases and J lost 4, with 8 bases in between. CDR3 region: CASSLYDSYGYTF. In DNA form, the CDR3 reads TGTGCCAGCAGCTTATACGACAGCTATGGCTACACCTTC.

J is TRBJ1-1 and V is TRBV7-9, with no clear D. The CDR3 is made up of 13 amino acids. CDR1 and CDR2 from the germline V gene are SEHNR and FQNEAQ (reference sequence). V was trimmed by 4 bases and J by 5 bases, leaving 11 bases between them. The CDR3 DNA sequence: TGTGCCAGCAGCTACGGGTCGTGGACTGAAGCTTTCTTT. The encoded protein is CASSYGSWTEAFF.

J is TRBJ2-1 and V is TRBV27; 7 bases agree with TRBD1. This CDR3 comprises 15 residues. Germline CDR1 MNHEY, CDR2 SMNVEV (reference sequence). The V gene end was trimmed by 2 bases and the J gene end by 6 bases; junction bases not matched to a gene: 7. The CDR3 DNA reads TGTGCCAGCAGTTTACAACCGGGACAGATCAATGAGCAGTTCTTC. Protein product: CASSLQPGQINEQFF.

CDR3 region: CASSVEAGFYEQYF. Written as DNA, the CDR3 is TGTGCCAGCAGCGTAGAGGCGGGGTTCTACGAGCAGTACTTC. The chain has TRBV9 and TRBJ2-7, with D perhaps matching TRBD2 (6 bases). The CDR3 is made up of 14 amino acids. Germline V gene sequence: CDR1 SGDLS, CDR2 YYNGEE. V lost 0 bases and J lost 3, with 10 bases in between.

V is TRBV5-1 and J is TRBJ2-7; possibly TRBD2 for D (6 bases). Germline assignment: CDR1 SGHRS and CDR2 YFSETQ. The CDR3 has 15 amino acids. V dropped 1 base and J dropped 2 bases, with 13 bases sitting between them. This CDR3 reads CASSLTAGGAYEQYF. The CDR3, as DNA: TGCGCCAGCAGCTTGACTGCCGGGGGAGCCTACGAGCAGTACTTC.

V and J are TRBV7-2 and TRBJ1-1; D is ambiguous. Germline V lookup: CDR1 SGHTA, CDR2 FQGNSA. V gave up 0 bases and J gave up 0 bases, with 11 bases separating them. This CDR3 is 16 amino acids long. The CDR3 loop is CASSLASAAMNTEAFF. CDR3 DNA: TGTGCCAGCAGCTTAGCCTCGGCGGCCATGAACACTGAAGCTTTCTTT.

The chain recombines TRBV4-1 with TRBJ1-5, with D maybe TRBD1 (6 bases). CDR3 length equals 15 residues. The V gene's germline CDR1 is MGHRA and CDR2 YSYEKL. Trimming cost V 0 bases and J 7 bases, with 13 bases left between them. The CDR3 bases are TGCGCCAGCAGCCAAGATGACAGGAGGGACCAGCCCCAGCATTTT. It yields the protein CASSQDDRRDQPQHF.

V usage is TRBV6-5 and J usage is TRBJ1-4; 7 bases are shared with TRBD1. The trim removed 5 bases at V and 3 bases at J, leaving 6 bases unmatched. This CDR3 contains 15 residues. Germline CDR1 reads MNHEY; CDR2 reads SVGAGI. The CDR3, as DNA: TGTGCCAGCAGTCGACAGGGCTCGGCTAATGAAAAACTGTTTTTT. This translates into CASSRQGSANEKLFF.

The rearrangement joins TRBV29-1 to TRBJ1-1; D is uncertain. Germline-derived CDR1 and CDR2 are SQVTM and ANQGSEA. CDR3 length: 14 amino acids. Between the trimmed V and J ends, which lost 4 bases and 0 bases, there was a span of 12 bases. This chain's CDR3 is CSVAFARMNTEAFF. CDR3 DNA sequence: TGCAGCGTTGCGTTCGCCAGAATGAACACTGAAGCTTTCTTT.

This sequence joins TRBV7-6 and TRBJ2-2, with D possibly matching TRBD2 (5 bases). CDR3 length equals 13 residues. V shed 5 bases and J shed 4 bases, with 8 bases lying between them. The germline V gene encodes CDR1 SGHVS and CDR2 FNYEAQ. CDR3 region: CASSTRGTGELFF. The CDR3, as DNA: TGTGCCAGCAGCACCCGGGGCACCGGGGAGCTGTTTTTT.

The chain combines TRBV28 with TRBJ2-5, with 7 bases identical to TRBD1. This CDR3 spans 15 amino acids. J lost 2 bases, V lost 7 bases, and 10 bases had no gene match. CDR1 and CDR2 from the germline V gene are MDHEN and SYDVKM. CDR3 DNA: TGTGCCAGCAACACTTTCGGGACAGTTCAAGAGACCCAGTACTTC. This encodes CASNTFGTVQETQYF.

CDR3 protein: CATGRGASYEQYF. For the CDR3, the DNA is TGTGCCACCGGGAGGGGCGCCTCCTACGAGCAGTACTTC. The genes are TRBV11-2 and TRBJ2-7; 8 bases map to TRBD2. The CDR3 covers 13 residues. CDR1 and CDR2 (germline): SGHAT, FQNNGV. After removal of 10 bases from V and 0 bases from J, the junction contained 5 bases not matched to a gene.

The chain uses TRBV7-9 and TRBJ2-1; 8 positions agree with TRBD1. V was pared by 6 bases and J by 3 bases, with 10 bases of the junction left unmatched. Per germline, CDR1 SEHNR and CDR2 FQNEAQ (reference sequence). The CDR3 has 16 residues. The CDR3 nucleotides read TGTGCCAGCAGTCCCCGAGACGGACAGGGCTACAATGAGCAGTTCTTC. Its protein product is CASSPRDGQGYNEQFF.

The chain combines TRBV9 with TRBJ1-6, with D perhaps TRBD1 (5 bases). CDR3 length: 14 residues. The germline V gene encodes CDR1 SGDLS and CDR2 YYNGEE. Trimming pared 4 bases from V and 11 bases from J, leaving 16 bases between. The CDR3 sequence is CASSSEGSWTPLHF. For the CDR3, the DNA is TGTGCCAGCAGCTCCGAGGGGAGTTGGACACCCCTCCACTTT.

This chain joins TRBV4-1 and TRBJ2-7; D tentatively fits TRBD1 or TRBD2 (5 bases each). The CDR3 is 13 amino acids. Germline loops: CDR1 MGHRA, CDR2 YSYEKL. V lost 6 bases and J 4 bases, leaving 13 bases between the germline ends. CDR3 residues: CASSKPEGYEQYF. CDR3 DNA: TGCGCCAGCAGTAAACCAGAGGGGTACGAGCAGTACTTC.

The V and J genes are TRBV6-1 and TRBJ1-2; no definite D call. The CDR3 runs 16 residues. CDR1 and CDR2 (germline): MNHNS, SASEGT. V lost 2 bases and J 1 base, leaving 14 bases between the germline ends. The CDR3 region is CASSELLRGYNYGYTF. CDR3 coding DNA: TGTGCCAGCAGTGAATTGCTCCGGGGTTATAACTATGGCTACACCTTC.

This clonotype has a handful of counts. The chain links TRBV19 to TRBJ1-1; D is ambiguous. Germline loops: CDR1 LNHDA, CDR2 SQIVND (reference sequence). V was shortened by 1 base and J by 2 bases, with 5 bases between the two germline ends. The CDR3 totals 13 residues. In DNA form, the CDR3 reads TGTGCCAGTAGTATAGGGAGTAACACTGAAGCTTTCTTT. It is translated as CASSIGSNTEAFF.

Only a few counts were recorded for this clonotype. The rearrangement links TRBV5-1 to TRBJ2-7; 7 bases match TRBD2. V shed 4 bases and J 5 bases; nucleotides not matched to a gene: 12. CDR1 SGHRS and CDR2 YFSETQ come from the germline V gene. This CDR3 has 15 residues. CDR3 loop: CASSPRGGLGDEQYF. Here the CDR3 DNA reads TGCGCCAGCAGCCCCCGGGGAGGGCTCGGGGACGAGCAGTACTTC.